What follows are 21 T cell receptor beta chains derived from one specimen sequenced in a study of response to subunit inactivated influenza vaccine. TCRdb re-called the RT-PCR reads with MiXCR, one entry per CDR3 protein. The sample has hundreds of thousands of distinct CDR3 sequences; more than 15% are singletons. Sequencing used PBMCs from blood, obtained 11 to 12 days after vaccination. The receptors shown here come from a man aged 50-60 years who received an inactivated influenza vaccine.

Concerning this clonotype: The conserved phenylalanine or tryptophan is not found at the CDR3 terminus, so this likely reflects a read error. The V and J genes are TRBV5-6 and TRBJ1-1; possible D gene TRBD1, 6 bases. The germline V and J ends were trimmed by 6 bases and 6 bases, with 18 bases remaining between them. Germline values: CDR1 SGHDT, CDR2 YYEEEE. The CDR3 is 14 amino acids. DNA for the CDR3: TGTGCCAGCATCCACTGGCAGGGGCAGCCTGAAGCTTTCTTA. Its translation is CASIHWQGQPEAFL.

The V call is TRBV20-1, the J call TRBJ2-1, with 8 bases matching TRBD2. CDR1 is DFQATT and CDR2 is SNEGSKA in the germline V gene (reference sequence). J was trimmed by 5 bases and V by 6 bases; bases with no gene match: 9. There are 14 residues in the CDR3. CDR3 loop: CSALNSGTHNEQFF. CDR3 sequence (DNA): TGCAGTGCCCTAAATAGCGGGACCCACAATGAGCAGTTCTTC.

The chain recombines TRBV21-1 with TRBJ2-7. TRBV21-1 is a documented pseudogene. CDR3 size: 11 residues. The CDR3 region is CASSKAAEQYF. CDR3 nucleotides: TGTGCCAGCAGCAAAGCAGCCGAGCAGTACTTC.

This clonotype was seen more than once but under ten times. The chain employs TRBV20-1 and TRBJ2-7; 7 nucleotides agree with TRBD2. The V and J ends lost 5 bases and 1 base, in that order; junction bases with no gene match: 8. Germline CDR1 DFQATT, CDR2 SNEGSKA (reference sequence). The CDR3 runs to 14 residues. In DNA, the CDR3 is TGCAGTGCTCCGACGGCTAGCGGATCCTACGAGCAGTACTTC. Protein: CSAPTASGSYEQYF.

This clonotype has a handful of counts. This chain connects TRBV20-1 to TRBJ2-1, with 12 nucleotides matching TRBD2. The germline V gene encodes CDR1 DFQATT and CDR2 SNEGSKA (reference sequence). The CDR3 covers 14 residues. The trim removed 6 bases at V and 7 bases at J, leaving 7 bases unmatched. DNA of the CDR3: TGCAGTGCGTCGACTAGCGGGAGAGTAAATGAGCAGTTCTTC. Protein sequence: CSASTSGRVNEQFF.

This clonotype was counted a few times. One end of the junction fails to match germline, which may point to a read error. CDR3 sequence: CCARDSDRATLYEQYF. The CDR3 DNA follows: TGCTGTGCTAGAGATAGCGACAGGGCCACTCTCTACGAGCAGTACTTC. V and J are TRBV20-1 and TRBJ2-7, with 7 bases fitting TRBD1. Germline V gene data show CDR1 as DFQATT and CDR2 as SNEGSKA (reference sequence). CDR3 length: 16 amino acids.

The chain recombines TRBV3-1 with TRBJ1-1; D may be TRBD1 (5 bases). Germline CDR1 and CDR2: LGHDT and YNNKEL (reference sequence). V was trimmed by 6 bases and J by 7 bases, leaving 9 bases between them. The CDR3 consists of 11 residues. CDR3 coding DNA: TGTGCCAGCAGACAGGACGGTGAAGCTTTCTTT. Protein sequence: CASRQDGEAFF.

This clonotype showed up just a few times. The DNA for the CDR3 is TGTGCCAGCAGTTGGACAGGACAGACCCAGTACTTC. It is translated as CASSWTGQTQYF. The rearrangement joins TRBV6-2 or TRBV6-3 to TRBJ2-5; TRBD1 matches at 7 bases. With V trimmed by 4 bases and J by 6 bases, 2 bases remained unmatched. This CDR3 contains 12 residues. CDR1 and CDR2 (germline): MNHEY, SVGEGT.

The CDR3 DNA sequence: TGTGCCAGCAGTTTAGATCAGGGGGCTGAGCAGTTCTTC. Protein product: CASSLDQGAEQFF. The chain employs TRBV12-3 or TRBV12-4 and TRBJ2-1; 8 positions agree with TRBD1. The CDR3 contains 13 residues. The J segment lost 9 bases and the V segment lost 1 base, leaving 2 bases of the junction unmatched.

The CDR3 region is CASKHTNTGELFF. Written as DNA, the CDR3 is TGTGCCAGCAAACACACGAACACCGGGGAGCTGTTTTTT. The genes are TRBV2 and TRBJ2-2, with D unclear. The germline CDR1 and CDR2 sequences are SNHLY and FYNNEI. This CDR3 has 13 residues. V lost 7 bases, J lost 0 bases, and 6 bases lay in between. Complete variable domain (other parts from reference TRBV2 and TRBJ2-2): EPEVTQTPSHQVTQMGQEVILRCVPISNHLYFYWYRQILGQKVEFLVSFYNNEISEKSEIFDDQFSVERPDGSNFTLKIRSTKLEDSAMYFCASKHTNTGELFFGEGSRLTVL.

This chain connects TRBV6-1 to TRBJ2-1; D is perhaps TRBD2 (5 bases). This CDR3 contains 14 residues. V was trimmed by 6 bases and J by 6 bases, leaving 15 bases between them. Germline V gene data show CDR1 as MNHNS and CDR2 as SASEGT. CDR3 nucleotides: TGTGCCAGCAGCTGGACTCGGGGTTTCAATGAGCAGTTCTTC. It is translated as CASSWTRGFNEQFF.

Only a few counts were recorded for this clonotype. This CDR3 reads CASSQDSGAGEQFF. The CDR3, as DNA: TGCGCCAGCAGCCAAGATTCGGGAGCAGGTGAGCAGTTCTTC. The rearrangement uses TRBV4-3 and TRBJ2-1; D perhaps matches TRBD2 (6 bases). Germline CDR1 and CDR2: LGHNA and YSLEER. CDR3 length: 14 amino acids. V dropped 0 bases and J dropped 9 bases, with 12 bases sitting between them.

This clonotype was recorded a few times. The V and J genes are TRBV6-2 or TRBV6-3 and TRBJ2-1; 7 bases are shared with TRBD2. The V segment lost 2 bases and the J segment 2 bases; nucleotides outside the gene matches: 3. The germline V gene has CDR1 MNHEY and CDR2 SVGEGT. The CDR3 runs 15 residues. DNA for the CDR3: TGTGCCAGCAGTTACGGGAGGGGTCCCTACAATGAGCAGTTCTTC. It is translated as CASSYGRGPYNEQFF.

The chain combines TRBV6-2 or TRBV6-3 with TRBJ2-7; TRBD2 matches at 7 bases. Looked up from germline, CDR1 is MNHEY and CDR2 is SVGEGT. V gave up 2 bases and J gave up 2 bases; unmatched junction bases: 6. This CDR3 has 15 residues. The CDR3 loop is CASSYVAGVPYEQYF. CDR3 sequence (DNA): TGTGCCAGCAGTTACGTCGCGGGAGTGCCCTACGAGCAGTACTTC.

DNA for the CDR3: TGTGCCAGCACCCCTGGCGGGGTAAGCACTGAAGCTTTCTTT. Its translation is CASTPGGVSTEAFF. This chain uses TRBV6-1 with TRBJ1-1; D is undetermined. This CDR3 is 14 amino acids long. Germline V gene lookup returns CDR1 MNHNS and CDR2 SASEGT. V was trimmed by 7 bases and J by 4 bases, leaving 16 bases between them.

The rearrangement uses TRBV9 and TRBJ2-5; D is unclear. Germline assignment: CDR1 SGDLS and CDR2 YYNGEE. V gave up 1 base and J gave up 5 bases, with 9 bases separating them. The CDR3 is made up of 13 amino acids. The CDR3 nucleotides are TGTGCCAGCAGCGTACAGGAGTCTGAGACCCAGTACTTC. Translated: CASSVQESETQYF. The variable domain in full, completed from reference TRBV9 and TRBJ2-5, reads DSGVTQTPKHLITATGQRVTLRCSPRSGDLSVYWYQQSLDQGLQFLIQYYNGEERAKGNILERFSAQQFPDLHSELNLSSLELGDSALYFCASSVQESETQYFGPGTRLLVL.

The CDR3 bases are TGTGCCAGCAGTTACTCTCAGGGACCAGCTGAAGCTTTCTTT. It is translated as CASSYSQGPAEAFF. The chain is built from TRBV6-5 and TRBJ1-1; D may be TRBD1 (5 bases). The germline V gene has CDR1 MNHEY and CDR2 SVGAGI. The CDR3 has 14 residues. Trimming took 0 bases from V and 6 from J, leaving 11 bases between them.

The genes are TRBV7-2 and TRBJ2-5, with a tentative D call TRBD1 (6 bases). V dropped 4 bases and J dropped 4 bases, with 13 bases sitting between them. The CDR3 is 14 amino acids. The V gene's germline CDR1 is SGHTA and CDR2 FQGNSA. CDR3 amino acids: CASSSMDSPETQYF. The CDR3 DNA reads TGTGCCAGCAGCTCGATGGACAGTCCAGAGACCCAGTACTTC.

This clonotype was counted at least ten times. The V and J genes are TRBV6-1 and TRBJ2-7; D is perhaps TRBD1 or TRBD2 (5 bases each). This CDR3 is built from 14 residues. CDR1 and CDR2 from the germline V gene are MNHNS and SASEGT. V was clipped by 6 bases and J by 2 bases, with 14 bases between them. The CDR3 region is CASSSAGTPYEQYF. CDR3 DNA sequence: TGTGCCAGCAGCTCCGCCGGGACGCCCTACGAGCAGTACTTC.

This clonotype was detected only a few times. The chain employs TRBV14 and TRBJ2-7, with D uncertain. V dropped 1 base and J dropped 7 bases, with 11 bases sitting between them. This CDR3 has 13 amino acids. Germline V gives CDR1 SGHDN, CDR2 FVKESK. This CDR3 is CASSQGWALEQYF. In nucleotides, the CDR3 is TGTGCCAGCAGCCAAGGATGGGCCCTTGAGCAGTACTTC.

The rearrangement uses TRBV2 and TRBJ2-7, with a tentative D call TRBD2 (6 bases). Trimming shortened V by 4 bases and J by 5 bases, and 18 bases separated the two germline ends. This CDR3 is 15 amino acids long. Germline lookup yields CDR1 SNHLY and CDR2 FYNNEI. The CDR3 DNA reads as TGTGCCAGCAGTGGCGGGATGGGTCTGGAGGACGAGCAGTACTTC. Translating gives CASSGGMGLEDEQYF.